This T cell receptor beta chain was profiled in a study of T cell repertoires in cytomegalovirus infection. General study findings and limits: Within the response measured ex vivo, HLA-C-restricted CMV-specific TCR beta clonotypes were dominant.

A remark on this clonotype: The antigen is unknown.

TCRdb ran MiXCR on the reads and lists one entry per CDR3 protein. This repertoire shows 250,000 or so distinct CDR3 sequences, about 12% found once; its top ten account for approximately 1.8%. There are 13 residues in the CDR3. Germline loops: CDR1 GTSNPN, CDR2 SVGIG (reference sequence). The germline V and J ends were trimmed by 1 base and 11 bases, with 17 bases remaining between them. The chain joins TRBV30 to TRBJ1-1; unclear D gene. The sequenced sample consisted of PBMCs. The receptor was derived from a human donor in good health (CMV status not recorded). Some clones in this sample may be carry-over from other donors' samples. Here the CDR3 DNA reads TGTGCCTGGAGTGGTGGAGTCAAAGCCGGGGCTTTCTTT. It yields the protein CAWSGGVKAGAFF.